The rows below give T cell receptor beta chains drawn from one sample of a study of cytomegalovirus exposure and HLA in healthy donors. Data came from immunoSEQ multiplex PCR; TCRdb stores just in-frame clones and leaves some out. The sample has 150,000 to 200,000 clones, about 80% seen once; the top ten hold 2.5% to 3%. The specimen sequenced was PBMCs. These receptors were taken from a woman aged 18-29 years in good health and CMV-seropositive. The CDR3 runs from the conserved cysteine through the conserved F or W. The D gene is left open where the match is weak. Rows may omit the clone size; those that give it use once, few, many or a size class.

J,V,size,D,DNA,CDR3
TRBJ2-2,TRBV7-9,.,.,TGTGCCAGCAGCTTAGTGGACAGCCCCACCGGGGAGCTGTTTTTT,CASSLVDSPTGELFF
TRBJ1-2,TRBV5-1,.,.,TGCGCCAGCAGCTTGGGTGGGGGGACCGCGAACTATGGCTACACCTTC,CASSLGGGTANYGYTF
TRBJ1-4,TRBV5-1,.,.,TGCGCCAGCAGCCGTTTACCCGGCAGGGAGGATTATAATGAAGAACTGTTTTTT,CASSRLPGREDYNEELFF
TRBJ1-2,TRBV11-2,.,.,TGTGCCAGCAGCTTATTTCGGGGTTGGGGCTACACCTTC,CASSLFRGWGYTF
TRBJ2-5,TRBV6-5,.,TRBD2,TGTGCCAGCAGTCGTAGCGGGGGGGCTACTAAGACCCAGTACTTC,CASSRSGGATKTQYF
TRBJ2-3,TRBV27,.,TRBD2,TGTGCCAGCAACGTAGCGGGGGGGGTCATCGATACGCAGTATTTT,CASNVAGGVIDTQYF
TRBJ1-2,TRBV11-1,.,TRBD1,TGTGCCAGCAGCCTTAGGGACAGCAACTATGGCTACACCTTC,CASSLRDSNYGYTF
TRBJ1-5,TRBV18,.,.,TGTGCCAGCACCAACTGGACTCGTCAGCCCCAGCATTTT,CASTNWTRQPQHF
TRBJ2-3,TRBV5-1,.,TRBD1,TGCGCCAGCAGCTTGGGCACAGGGGGAGGAGCAGATACGCAGTATTTT,CASSLGTGGGADTQYF
TRBJ1-3,TRBV6-1,.,.,TGTGCCAGCAAGGGGATCGCTGGAAACACCATATATTTT,CASKGIAGNTIYF
TRBJ1-1,TRBV19,.,.,TGTGCCAGTAGTTCAGATTCCCCCGGGGGGGCCTACCACGGTGGTTACACTGAAGCTTTCTTT,CASSSDSPGGAYHGGYTEAFF
TRBJ1-1,TRBV6-5,.,.,TGTGCCAGCAGTTACTCGCACGGGCGGGCGGGTACTGAAGCTTTCTTT,CASSYSHGRAGTEAFF
TRBJ2-7,TRBV27,.,TRBD2,TGTGCCAGCAGTTCCGGGACTAACTACGAGCAGTACTTC,CASSSGTNYEQYF
TRBJ2-1,TRBV6-1,.,TRBD2,TGTGCCAGCAGTGAACTAGCGGGGGGCCTCTCCTACAATGAGCAGTTCTTC,CASSELAGGLSYNEQFF
TRBJ2-1,TRBV27,once,.,TGTGCCAGCAGTTTACTGGGGGGCAATGAGCAGTTCTTC,CASSLLGGNEQFF
TRBJ2-5,TRBV5-1,.,.,TGCGCCAGCAGCTCCCGCGGGGCTTCCGGGGAGACCCAGTACTTC,CASSSRGASGETQYF
TRBJ2-3,TRBV5-6,.,TRBD2,TGTGCCAGCAGCTTGGACCGCAGCGGGGAGAATACGCAGTATTTT,CASSLDRSGENTQYF
TRBJ2-7,TRBV6-1,.,.,TGTGCCAGCAGTGCGTCCTACGAGCAGTACTTC,CASSASYEQYF
TRBJ2-1,TRBV9,.,TRBD2,TGTGCCAGCAGCGCTGGGCCCGGGACTAGCAAAAATGAGCAGTTCTTC,CASSAGPGTSKNEQFF
TRBJ2-3,TRBV25-1,.,TRBD2,TGTGCCAGCAGTGAAGGGTTAGCGGGGCGTACTAGCACAGATACGCAGTATTTT,CASSEGLAGRTSTDTQYF
TRBJ2-5,TRBV13,once,.,TGTGCCAGCAGCGCCTTCCGGGACCAAGAGACCCAGTACTTC,CASSAFRDQETQYF
TRBJ2-7,TRBV4-3,.,.,TGCGCCAGCAGCCAAGATCTCACGGGGACTTACGCGCAGTACTTC,CASSQDLTGTYAQYF
TRBJ1-2,TRBV5-6,.,TRBD1,TGTGCCAGCAGTCGGGACAGAGACTATGGCTACACCTTC,CASSRDRDYGYTF
TRBJ1-4,TRBV4-3,.,.,TGCGCCAGCAGCCAAGAGGCAGTCCCTTCGGGGAAACTGTTTTTT,CASSQEAVPSGKLFF
TRBJ2-6,TRBV7-9,.,.,TGTGCCAGCAGCTTAGCGTCGGTTGGCTCTGGGGCCAACGTCCTGACTTTC,CASSLASVGSGANVLTF
TRBJ2-2,TRBV29-1,.,.,TGCAGCGTGAAGGAGGGGACCGGACCCGGGGAGCTGTTTTTT,CSVKEGTGPGELFF
TRBJ2-1,TRBV4-3,once,TRBD2,TGCGCCAGCAGCAAAGGGACTAGCGGGGGGGGCAAGGTGGGCCAGGAGTTCTTC,CASSKGTSGGGKVGQEFF
TRBJ2-1,TRBV14,.,TRBD2,TGTGCCAGCAGCCAGTCCGGGACTAGCGGGGCGTACAATGAGCAGTTCTTC,CASSQSGTSGAYNEQFF
TRBJ2-1,TRBV7-9,.,.,TGTGCCAGCAGCTCGGAGTCGTACAATGAGCAGTTCTTC,CASSSESYNEQFF
TRBJ2-1,TRBV7-2,.,.,TGTGCCAGCAGCTTAGGAGGGGAGCAGTTCTTC,CASSLGGEQFF
TRBJ1-1,TRBV4-1,few,.,TGCGCCAGCAGCCACATCGGAGTGAACACTGAAGCTTTCTTT,CASSHIGVNTEAFF
TRBJ1-2,TRBV2,.,.,TGTGCCAGCAGTGAAGCTTCTCAGGGATGGGCTAACTATGGCTACACCTTC,CASSEASQGWANYGYTF
TRBJ2-5,TRBV9,.,.,TGTGCCAGCAGCGTCGTTAACTCAGAGACCCAGTACTTC,CASSVVNSETQYF
TRBJ1-1,TRBV2,.,.,TGTGCCACCGAGTCCCGGGAAGGCACTGAAGCTTTCTTT,CATESREGTEAFF
TRBJ1-1,TRBV7-8,.,TRBD1,TGTGCCAGCAGCTTAGACCGGACAGGGCGAACTGAAGCTTTCTTT,CASSLDRTGRTEAFF
TRBJ2-1,TRBV4-1,.,TRBD2,TGCGCCAGCAGCCAAGTGTCTAGCGGTCGGGGTGAGCAGTTCTTC,CASSQVSSGRGEQFF
TRBJ2-5,TRBV18,.,TRBD2,TGTGCCAGCTCACCAATGCGGGGGGATCGGGAGACCCAGTACTTC,CASSPMRGDRETQYF
TRBJ2-1,TRBV4-1,.,TRBD2,TGCGCCAGCAGCCAAGAATTAGCGGGGGGGCGCCACAATGAGCAGTTCTTC,CASSQELAGGRHNEQFF
TRBJ2-3,TRBV7-2,.,.,TGTGCCAGCAGCTTAGAGGACTACCTCACAGATACGCAGTATTTT,CASSLEDYLTDTQYF
TRBJ2-1,TRBV4-2,.,TRBD2,TGTGCCAGCAGCCCCTGGGGTGCTAGCGGGAGGGATGAGCAGTTCTTC,CASSPWGASGRDEQFF
TRBJ2-1,TRBV7-2,.,TRBD1,TGTGCCAGCAGCCGCGACAGGGGCGCCGAGGGGGAGCAGTTCTTC,CASSRDRGAEGEQFF
TRBJ1-6,TRBV19,.,.,TGTGCCAGTAGTAGCCTCCGAGGAGGCAATTCACCCCTCCACTTT,CASSSLRGGNSPLHF
TRBJ2-6,TRBV27,.,.,TGTGCCAGCAGTTTGCGGGACCCAGACTCTGGGGCCAACGTCCTGACTTTC,CASSLRDPDSGANVLTF
TRBJ1-6,TRBV7-8,.,.,TGTGCCAGCAGCCCCGGGGCAGGGGCGAGTTCACCCCTCCACTTT,CASSPGAGASSPLHF
TRBJ2-5,TRBV25-1,.,.,TGTGCCAGCGGGCGGGGCGTGGGGGGAGGTGAGACCCAGTACTTC,CASGRGVGGGETQYF
TRBJ2-3,TRBV19,.,TRBD2,TGTGCCAGTAGTACCGGACTAGCGGATACGCAGTATTTT,CASSTGLADTQYF
TRBJ1-3,TRBV6-1,.,TRBD1,TGTGCCAGCAGTTCGACAGGGGTTCGGGGAAACACCATATATTTT,CASSSTGVRGNTIYF
TRBJ1-3,TRBV5-6,.,.,TGTGCCAGCAGCTTGGGGACAGACTGGCACACCATATATTTT,CASSLGTDWHTIYF
TRBJ2-1,TRBV7-2,.,.,TGTGCCAGCAGTACTGTTCTAGCGAGACCCCCTACTGAGCAGTTCTTC,CASSTVLARPPTEQFF
TRBJ2-1,TRBV23-1,.,.,TGCGCCAGCAGTCAATCGGCGACAAAAGCAAATGAGCAGTTCTTC,CASSQSATKANEQFF
TRBJ2-2,TRBV27,.,.,TGTGCCAGCAGGGCAGGAACCGGGGAGCTGTTTTTT,CASRAGTGELFF
TRBJ1-4,TRBV6-5,.,.,TGTGCCAGCAGTTACTCCAGCGGTCGTAATGAAAAACTGTTTTTT,CASSYSSGRNEKLFF
TRBJ1-6,TRBV6-5,once,TRBD1,TGTGCCAGCAGTTACCGAACCGGGACAGGGAATTCACCCCTCCACTTT,CASSYRTGTGNSPLHF
TRBJ1-1,TRBV6-5,.,.,TGTGCCAGCAGTTACTCGGGGGCTGGGTCAGCTTTCTTT,CASSYSGAGSAFF
TRBJ1-5,TRBV6-5,.,.,TGTGCCAGCAGTCGGGACACCCTATCTCCCCCCCAGCATTTT,CASSRDTLSPPQHF